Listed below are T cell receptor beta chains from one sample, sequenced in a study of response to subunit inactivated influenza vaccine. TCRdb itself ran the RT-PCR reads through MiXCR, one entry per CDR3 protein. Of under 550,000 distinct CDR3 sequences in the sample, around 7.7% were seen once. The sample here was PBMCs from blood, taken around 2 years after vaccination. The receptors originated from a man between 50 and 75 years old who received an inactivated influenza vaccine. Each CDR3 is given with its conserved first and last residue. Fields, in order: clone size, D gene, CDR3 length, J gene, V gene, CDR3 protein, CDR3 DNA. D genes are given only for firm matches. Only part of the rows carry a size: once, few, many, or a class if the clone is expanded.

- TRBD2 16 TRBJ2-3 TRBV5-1 CASSKGLAGQADTQYF TGCGCCAGCAGCAAGGGACTAGCGGGACAGGCAGATACGCAGTATTTT
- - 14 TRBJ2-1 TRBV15 CATSRDRDYNEQFF TGTGCCACCAGCAGAGATAGGGACTACAATGAGCAGTTCTTC
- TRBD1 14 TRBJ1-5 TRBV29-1 CSVSTGANNQPQHF TGCAGCGTCTCGACAGGGGCGAACAATCAGCCCCAGCATTTT
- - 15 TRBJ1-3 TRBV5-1 CASSSSSYSGNTIYF TGCGCCAGCAGCTCAAGCTCGTACTCTGGAAACACCATATATTTT
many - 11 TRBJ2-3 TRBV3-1 CASSQGPKGYF TGTGCCAGCAGCCAAGGACCAAAGGGGTATTTT
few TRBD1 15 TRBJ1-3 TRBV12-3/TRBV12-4 CASRKTGGAGNTIYF TGTGCCAGCAGGAAGACAGGGGGTGCTGGAAACACCATATATTTT
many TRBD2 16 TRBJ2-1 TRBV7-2 CASSWRVAGSNNEQFF TGTGCCAGCAGCTGGAGGGTAGCGGGGAGCAACAATGAGCAGTTCTTC
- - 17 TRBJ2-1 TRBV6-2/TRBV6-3 CASSYSLEEISYNEQFF TGTGCCAGCAGTTACAGCCTGGAGGAGATCTCCTACAATGAGCAGTTCTTC
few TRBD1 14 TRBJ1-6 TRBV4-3 CASRTQGAGSPLHF TGCGCCAGCAGAACACAGGGGGCAGGTTCACCCCTCCACTTT
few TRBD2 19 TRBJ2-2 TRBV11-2 CASMRPTSLLGGGTGELFF TGTGCCAGCATGCGCCCGACTAGCCTCCTCGGGGGAGGGACCGGGGAGCTGTTTTTT
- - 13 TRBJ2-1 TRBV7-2 CASSLDAVPEQFF TGTGCCAGCAGCTTAGATGCCGTACCCGAGCAGTTCTTC
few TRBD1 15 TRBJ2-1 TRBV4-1 CASTPGDRAYNEQFF TGCGCCAGCACCCCCGGGGACAGAGCCTACAATGAGCAGTTCTTC
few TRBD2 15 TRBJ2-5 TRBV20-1 CSAEPGLGAEKTQYF TGCAGTGCTGAACCGGGACTAGGAGCAGAAAAGACCCAGTACTTC
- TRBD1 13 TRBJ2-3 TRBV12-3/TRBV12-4 CASRDRVSDTQYF TGTGCCAGCCGGGACAGGGTTTCAGATACGCAGTATTTT
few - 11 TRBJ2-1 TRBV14 CASSRGVEQFF TGTGCCAGCAGTCGAGGAGTTGAGCAGTTCTTC
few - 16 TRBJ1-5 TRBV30 CAWSLTRGRNNQPQHF TGTGCCTGGAGCCTCACCCGGGGACGGAACAATCAGCCCCAGCATTTT
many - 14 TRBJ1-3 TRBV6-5 CASSYAGNGNTIYF TGTGCCAGCAGTTACGCAGGGAATGGAAACACCATATATTTT